Each of the 5 T cell receptor beta chains below was sequenced from the same sample in a study of T cell repertoires in aging, cancer and after chemotherapy. A mixed TRB-A/B primer pool amplified rearranged TRB by multiplex touch-down PCR. TCRdb re-analysed the multiplex PCR reads in MiXCR, keeping a single row per CDR3 protein. The data show 2,500 to 3,500 distinct CDR3 sequences, approximately 24% seen once. Peripheral blood genomic DNA, not sorted cells or RNA, was the template. Sequenced material: blood. These receptors were obtained from a human donor with a solid tumor.

This clonotype was seen a handful of times. The rearrangement joins TRBV5-4 to TRBJ1-6; 8 bases match TRBD1. CDR1 and CDR2 (germline): SGHNT, YYREEE (reference sequence). V trimming: 0 bases; J trimming: 1 base; junction bases outside the gene matches: 9. This CDR3 spans 19 amino acids. CDR3 protein: CASSLARDRGRSYNSPLHF. The DNA for the CDR3 is TGTGCCAGCAGCTTGGCCCGTGACAGGGGTAGATCCTATAATTCACCCCTCCACTTT.

This clonotype ranks as medium-sized. The rearrangement joins TRBV7-6 to TRBJ1-2; D may be TRBD1 (5 bases). In germline, CDR1 is SGHVS, CDR2 FNYEAQ. This CDR3 comprises 16 residues. The V gene lost 1 base and the J gene lost 6 bases, with 18 bases spanning the gap. The CDR3 coding sequence is TGTGCCAGCAGCTTAGATCCGCCTACCGGGGGGGATGGCTACACCTTC. As protein: CASSLDPPTGGDGYTF.

This clonotype showed up just a few times. The chain recombines TRBV5-1 with TRBJ2-6; D remains unclear. The CDR3 has 14 amino acids. The germline V gene encodes CDR1 SGHRS and CDR2 YFSETQ. Trimming pared 4 bases from V and 4 bases from J, leaving 9 bases between. CDR3 DNA: TGCGCCAGCAGCCCCGGTCCCGGGGCCAACGTCCTGACTTTC. It is translated as CASSPGPGANVLTF.

This clonotype was recorded once. The chain joins TRBV27 to TRBJ1-2, with a weak D call TRBD1 (5 bases). Per the germline V gene, CDR1 is MNHEY and CDR2 is SMNVEV (reference sequence). The CDR3 is 12 residues long. Trimming pared 6 bases from V and 3 bases from J, leaving 8 bases between. DNA for the CDR3: TGTGCCAGCAGAGAGACAGACTATGGCTACACCTTC. Its protein is CASRETDYGYTF.

Worth noting for this clonotype: This clone may be a read error of a much larger clone one base away. The gene calls are TRBV20-1 and TRBJ1-2; a possible D gene is TRBD1 (5 bases). V was pared by 3 bases and J by 4 bases, with 21 bases between. The CDR3 runs 16 residues. CDR1 and CDR2 (germline): DFQATT, SNEGSKA (reference sequence). The CDR3 is CSASHLREPSTYGYTF. Here the CDR3 DNA reads TGCAGTGCTAGCCACCTCAGGGAACCCTCCACCTATGGCTACACCTTC.